This T cell receptor (beta chain) was documented in a study of T-cell reconstitution after alpha-beta-depleted transplantation in children. The CDR3 consists of 12 residues. Trimming shortened V by 3 bases and J by 10 bases, and 10 bases separated the two germline ends. In its sample, this clonotype was seen many times. Preparing the TCRbeta library involved the use of unique molecular identifiers. TCRdb re-called the PCR reads with MiXCR, one entry per CDR3 protein. This table has more than 150,000 distinct CDR3 sequences, around 7% appearing once. Sequencing used PBMCs from the stem cell graft donor, obtained from the stem cell graft. The V call is TRBV12-3 or TRBV12-4, the J call TRBJ2-1; D may be TRBD2 (5 bases). This sequence originates from a human donor who donated a stem cell graft to a child with Wiskott-Aldrich syndrome. The CDR3 coding sequence is TGTGCCAGCAGTTTCGGGGTGATCGAGCAGTTCTTC. Its translation is CASSFGVIEQFF.